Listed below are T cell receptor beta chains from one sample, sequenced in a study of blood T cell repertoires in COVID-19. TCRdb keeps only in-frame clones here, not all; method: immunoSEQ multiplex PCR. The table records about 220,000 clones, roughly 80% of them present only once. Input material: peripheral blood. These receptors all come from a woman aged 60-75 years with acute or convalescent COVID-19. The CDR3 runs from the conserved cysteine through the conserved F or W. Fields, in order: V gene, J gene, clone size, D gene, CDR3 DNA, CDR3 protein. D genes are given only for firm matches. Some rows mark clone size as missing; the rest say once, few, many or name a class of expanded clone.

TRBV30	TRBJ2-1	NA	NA	TGTGCCTGGAGTGTCGGGGGACCCTACGATGAGCAGTTCTTC	CAWSVGGPYDEQFF
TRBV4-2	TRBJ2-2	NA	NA	TGTGCCAGCAGCCAAGATGCACAGTACACCGGGGAGCTGTTTTTT	CASSQDAQYTGELFF
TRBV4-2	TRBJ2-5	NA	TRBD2	TGTGCCAGCAGCCAAGGGGTCGGGGGGGCCAGGGTTGAGACCCAGTACTTC	CASSQGVGGARVETQYF
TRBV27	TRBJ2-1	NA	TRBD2	TGTGCCAGCAGTTTAAGACTAGCGGGGGGGAATGAGCAGTTCTTC	CASSLRLAGGNEQFF
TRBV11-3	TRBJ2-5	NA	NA	TGTGCCAGCAGCTTAGGTTACGGGGATTTGGAGACCCAGTACTTC	CASSLGYGDLETQYF
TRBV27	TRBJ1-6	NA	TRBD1	TGTGCCAGCAGTCTTAGACAGGGCGGGTGGAATTCACCCCTCCACTTT	CASSLRQGGWNSPLHF
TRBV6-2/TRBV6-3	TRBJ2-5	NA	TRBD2	TGTGCCAGCAGCCGGGACTACCTTATCGGGGAGACCCAGTACTTC	CASSRDYLIGETQYF
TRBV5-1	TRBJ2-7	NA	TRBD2	TGCGCCAGCGCCTGGGGGGGGACCGAAAACAGTGTTGGGCAGTACTTC	CASAWGGTENSVGQYF
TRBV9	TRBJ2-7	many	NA	TGTGCCAGCAGCGTAGCTGCCAGTTTCGCCAACGAGCAGTACTTC	CASSVAASFANEQYF
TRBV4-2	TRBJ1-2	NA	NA	TGTGCCAGCAGCCAAGATCTTGGCAGGGGTGGCGATGGCTACACCTTC	CASSQDLGRGGDGYTF
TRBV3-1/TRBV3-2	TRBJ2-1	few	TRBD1	TGTGCCAGCAGCGGCGGACAGGGTATGAATGAGCAGTTCTTC	CASSGGQGMNEQFF
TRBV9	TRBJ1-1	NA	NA	TGTGCCAGCAGCTCCCGTTTGGGGGCTAGCACTGAAGCTTTCTTT	CASSSRLGASTEAFF
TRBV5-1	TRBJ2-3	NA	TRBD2	TGCGCCAGCAGCTTGGCCAGCCTAGCGGGGGACACAGATACGCAGTATTTT	CASSLASLAGDTDTQYF
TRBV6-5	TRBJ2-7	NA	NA	TGTGCCAGCACGCGATCTACCTACGAGCAGTACTTC	CASTRSTYEQYF
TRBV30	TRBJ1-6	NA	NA	TGTGCCTGGACCCGGGGAAACCTTAATTCACCCCTCCACTTT	CAWTRGNLNSPLHF
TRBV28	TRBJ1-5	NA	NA	TGTGCCAGCGGAGCGCATAGCAATCAGCCCCAGCATTTT	CASGAHSNQPQHF
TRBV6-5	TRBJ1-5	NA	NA	TGTGCCAGCAGGGGAGGTTTAAATCAGCCCCAGCATTTT	CASRGGLNQPQHF
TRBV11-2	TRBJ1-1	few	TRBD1	TGTGCCAGCAGCTTAGGCAACAGGGGAGTTATTGCTGAAGCTTTCTTT	CASSLGNRGVIAEAFF
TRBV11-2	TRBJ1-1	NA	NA	TGTGCCAGCAGCTTAGAACGGGGTACGGCTTTCTTT	CASSLERGTAFF
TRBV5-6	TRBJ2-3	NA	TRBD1	TGTGCCAGTGGACAGGGCCCCCGCACAGATACGCAGTATTTT	CASGQGPRTDTQYF
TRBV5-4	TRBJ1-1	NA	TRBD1	TGTGCCAGCAGCCCGGGACAGACTAACACTGAAGCTTTCTTT	CASSPGQTNTEAFF
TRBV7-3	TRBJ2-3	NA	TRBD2	TGTGCCAGCAGCTTAACGGGTAGCGGGATAGATACGCAGTATTTT	CASSLTGSGIDTQYF
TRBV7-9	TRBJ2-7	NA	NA	TGTGCCAGCAGCCGCGATTACTACGAGCAGTACTTC	CASSRDYYEQYF
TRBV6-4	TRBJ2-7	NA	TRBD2	TGTGCCAGCAGTGGACTAGCGCTGTACGAGCAGTACTTC	CASSGLALYEQYF
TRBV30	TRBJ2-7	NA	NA	TGTGCCTGGAGCCAACGAAGCACCTACGAGCAGTACTTC	CAWSQRSTYEQYF
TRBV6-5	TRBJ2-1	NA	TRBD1	TGTGCCAGCCGCGACAGGGGGCCGGACAATGAGCAGTTCTTC	CASRDRGPDNEQFF
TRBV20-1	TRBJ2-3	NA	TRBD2	TGCAGTGCTAGTTCTGGCGGGGGGGCGGATACGCAGTATTTT	CSASSGGGADTQYF
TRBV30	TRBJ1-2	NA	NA	TGTGCCTGGAGTTACAGGAACTATGGCTACACCTTC	CAWSYRNYGYTF
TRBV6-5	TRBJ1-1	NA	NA	TGTGCCAGCAGTCCTACAGGGCATCCTGAAGCTTTCTTT	CASSPTGHPEAFF
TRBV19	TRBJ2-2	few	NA	TGTGCCGCGTCCAAATACAGGGATCGGGCCGAGGCCGGGGAGCTGTTTTTT	CAASKYRDRAEAGELFF